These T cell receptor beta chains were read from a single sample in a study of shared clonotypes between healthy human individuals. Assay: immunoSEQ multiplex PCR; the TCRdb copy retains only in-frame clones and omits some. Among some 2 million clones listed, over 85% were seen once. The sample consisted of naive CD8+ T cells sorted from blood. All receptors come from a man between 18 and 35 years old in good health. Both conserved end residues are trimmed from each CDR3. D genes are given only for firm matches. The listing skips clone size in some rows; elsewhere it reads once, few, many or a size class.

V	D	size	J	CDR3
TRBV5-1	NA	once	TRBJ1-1	ASSLGGGIGTEAF
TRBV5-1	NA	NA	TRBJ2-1	ASSLARDEQF
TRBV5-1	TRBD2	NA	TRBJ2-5	ASSSSSGRWGETQY
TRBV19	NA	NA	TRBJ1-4	ASNSAATNEKLF
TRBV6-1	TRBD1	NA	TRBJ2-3	ASSEARGGLTDTQY
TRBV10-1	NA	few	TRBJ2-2	ASSDGGELF
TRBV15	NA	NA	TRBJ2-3	ATSTTDGFTDTQY
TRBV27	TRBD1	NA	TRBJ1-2	ASSSPTGSVGYT
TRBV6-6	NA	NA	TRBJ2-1	ASSYNPKIDEQF
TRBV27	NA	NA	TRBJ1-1	ASSFRGEVTEAF
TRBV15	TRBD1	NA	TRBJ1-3	ATSRDRATGGNTIY
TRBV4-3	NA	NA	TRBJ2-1	ASSQDEVELLQF
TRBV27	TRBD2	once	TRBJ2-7	ANPPAAGAIPNYEQY
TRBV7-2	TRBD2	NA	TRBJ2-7	ASSPRESGVGYEQY
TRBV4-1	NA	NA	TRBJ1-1	ASSPQQGSNTEAF
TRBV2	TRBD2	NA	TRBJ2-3	ASRDTSGGTDTQY
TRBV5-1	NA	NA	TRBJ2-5	ASSLAPQGGQETQY
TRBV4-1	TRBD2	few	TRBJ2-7	ASSQDHPSGEHYEQY
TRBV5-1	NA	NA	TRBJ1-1	ASSLDPGNTEAF
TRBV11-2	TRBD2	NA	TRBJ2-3	ASSSSGTSAPQY
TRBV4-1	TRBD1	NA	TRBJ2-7	ASSPGQGVAEEQY
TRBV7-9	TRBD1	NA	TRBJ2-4	ASSGGTGLKNIQY
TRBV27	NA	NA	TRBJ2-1	ASSWRGAGGYNEQF
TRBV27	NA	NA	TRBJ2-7	ASSLQGSHYEQY
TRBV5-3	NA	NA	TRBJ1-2	ARPHPRDNGYT
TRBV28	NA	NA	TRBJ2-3	ASSLQRIADTQY
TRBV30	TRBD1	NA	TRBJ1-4	AWSAGQASWLDEKLF
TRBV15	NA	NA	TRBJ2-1	ATSPDRSSYNEQF
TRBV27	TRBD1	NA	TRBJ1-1	ASSLLTGTLGQTEAF
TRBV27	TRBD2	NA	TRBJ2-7	ASSPAAGAYEQY
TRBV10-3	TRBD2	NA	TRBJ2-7	ATISPGTSAYEQY
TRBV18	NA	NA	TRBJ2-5	ASSPARGDRETQY
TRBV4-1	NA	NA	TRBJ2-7	ASSLGREYEQY
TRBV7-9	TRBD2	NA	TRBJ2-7	ASSPPGLAAIYEQY
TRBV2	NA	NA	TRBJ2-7	ARQKAGQNYEQY
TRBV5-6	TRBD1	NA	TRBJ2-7	ASSPGQLFYEQY
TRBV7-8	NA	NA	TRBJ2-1	ASSPRAGRTEQF
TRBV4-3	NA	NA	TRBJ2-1	ASSQDYSGPALYNEQF
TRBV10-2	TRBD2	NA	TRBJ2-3	ASNPLAEIDTQY
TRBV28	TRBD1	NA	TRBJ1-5	ASSSMTGSQPQH
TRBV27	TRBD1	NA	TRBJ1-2	ASSQDRDQYYGYT
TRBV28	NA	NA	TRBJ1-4	ASSEIPHEKLF
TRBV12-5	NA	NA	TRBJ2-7	ASGFGTVWMVVQY
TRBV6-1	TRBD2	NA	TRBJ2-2	ASHRAGARTGELF
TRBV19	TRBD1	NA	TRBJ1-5	ASSRDSEQPQH
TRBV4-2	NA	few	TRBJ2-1	ASSPLNNEQF
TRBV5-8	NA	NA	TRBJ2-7	ASSFPGAPYEQY
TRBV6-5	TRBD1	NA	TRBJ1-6	ASTRDRGDSPLH
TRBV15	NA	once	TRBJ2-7	ATSSWPQEAYEQY
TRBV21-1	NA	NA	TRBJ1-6	ASSKLCRGRKGQDSYNSPLH
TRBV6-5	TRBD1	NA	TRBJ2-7	ASSYPGTGSYEQY